This T cell receptor beta chain was profiled in a study of sequential checkpoint blockade in melanoma. In the study overall: 75 to 95 pretreatment tumor DNA samples were TCRβ immunosequenced.

Treatment described: randomized to nivolumab then ipilimumab (arm A) or the reverse (arm B). The CDR3 spans 14 residues. Germline-derived CDR1 and CDR2 are MGHDK and SYGVNS. V trimming: 6 bases; J trimming: 9 bases; junction bases outside the gene matches: 13. Profiled with immunoSEQ multiplex PCR; TCRdb holds only in-frame clones, not every one. The sample includes some 1,300 clones, approximately 18% of them seen just once. The sample consisted of tumor tissue (inferred from file names), taken from a patient given nivolumab and ipilimumab in sequence. This receptor was taken from a human donor with melanoma. The chain is built from TRBV25-1 and TRBJ1-2; TRBD1 matches at 7 bases. The CDR3 bases are TGTGCCAGCAGCGATTGGGGGACAGCACGTAGCTACACCTTC. Translated: CASSDWGTARSYTF.